This T cell receptor (beta chain) originates from a study of Tregs in tolerant kidney transplant recipients. The nonmyeloablative bone marrow transplants came from related graft donors, with transient mixed chimerism. With respect to this clone: Its specificity is not known.

The table came from immunoSEQ multiplex PCR; TCRdb's copy has only in-frame clones and leaves some out. This sample has tens of thousands of clones, with approximately 93% found just once. J lost 6 bases, V lost 5 bases, and 4 bases had no gene match. The CDR3 covers 14 residues. Per the germline V gene, CDR1 is MDHEN and CDR2 is SYDVKM. The study's findings and limits: This study did not directly address biological reproducibility. Findings come from small patient numbers and require larger validation. Changing PCR primers prevented nucleotide comparison between some patients' samples.

V usage is TRBV28 and J usage is TRBJ1-4, with 9 nucleotides matching TRBD1. The TCR sequence derives from a human patient who received a combined kidney and bone marrow transplant. Some T cells may be provided by the graft donor. The sample was CD4+ T cells from blood (PBMCs), taken 12 months after the transplant. CDR3 nucleotide sequence: TGTGCCAGCAGTCACCGGGACAGGGATGAAAAACTGTTTTTT. Translation gives CASSHRDRDEKLFF. Filled out from reference TRBV28 and TRBJ1-4, the complete variable domain reads DVKVTQSSRYLVKRTGEKVFLECVQDMDHENMFWYRQDPGLGLRLIYFSYDVKMKEKGDIPEGYSVSREKKERFSLILESASTNQTSMYLCASSHRDRDEKLFFGSGTQLSVL.